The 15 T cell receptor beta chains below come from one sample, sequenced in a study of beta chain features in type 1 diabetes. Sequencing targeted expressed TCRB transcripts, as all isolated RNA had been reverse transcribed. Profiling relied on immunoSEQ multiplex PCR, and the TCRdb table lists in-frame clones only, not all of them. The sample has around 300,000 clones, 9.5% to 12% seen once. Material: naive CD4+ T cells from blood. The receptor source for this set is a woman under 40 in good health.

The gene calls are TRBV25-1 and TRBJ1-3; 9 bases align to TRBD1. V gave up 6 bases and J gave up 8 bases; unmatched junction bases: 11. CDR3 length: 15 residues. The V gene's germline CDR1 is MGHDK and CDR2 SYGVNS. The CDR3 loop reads CASRGDRGGADTIYF. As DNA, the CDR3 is TGTGCCAGCAGGGGTGACAGGGGGGGAGCGGACACCATATATTTT. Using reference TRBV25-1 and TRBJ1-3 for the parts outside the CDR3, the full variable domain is EADIYQTPRYLVIGTGKKITLECSQTMGHDKMYWYQQDPGMELHLIHYSYGVNSTEKGDLSSESTVSRIRTEHFPLTLESARPSHTSQYLCASRGDRGGADTIYFGEGSWLTVV.

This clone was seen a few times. Here the CDR3 reads CASSLGANNEQFF. The CDR3 DNA is TGTGCCAGCAGCCTTGGAGCGAACAATGAGCAGTTCTTC. The rearrangement uses TRBV14 and TRBJ2-1; D gene ambiguous. Trimming removed 4 bases from V and 5 bases from J, with 9 bases in between. The germline gives CDR1 SGHDN, CDR2 FVKESK. The CDR3 totals 13 residues.

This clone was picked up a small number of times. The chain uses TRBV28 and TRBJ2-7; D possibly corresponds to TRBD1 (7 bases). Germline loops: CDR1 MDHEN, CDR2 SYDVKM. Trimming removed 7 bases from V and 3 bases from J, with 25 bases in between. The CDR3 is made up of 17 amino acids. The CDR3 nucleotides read TGTGCCAGCAACCCCCACAAGCGATCAGGGGGGATCTACGAGCAGTACTTC. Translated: CASNPHKRSGGIYEQYF.

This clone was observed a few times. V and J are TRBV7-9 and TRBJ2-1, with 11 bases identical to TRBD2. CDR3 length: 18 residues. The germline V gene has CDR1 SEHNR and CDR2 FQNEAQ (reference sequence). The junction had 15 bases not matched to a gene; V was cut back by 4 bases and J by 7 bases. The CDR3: CASSSRASGRWPGNEQFF. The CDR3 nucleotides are TGTGCCAGCAGCTCCAGGGCTAGCGGGAGGTGGCCAGGTAATGAGCAGTTCTTC.

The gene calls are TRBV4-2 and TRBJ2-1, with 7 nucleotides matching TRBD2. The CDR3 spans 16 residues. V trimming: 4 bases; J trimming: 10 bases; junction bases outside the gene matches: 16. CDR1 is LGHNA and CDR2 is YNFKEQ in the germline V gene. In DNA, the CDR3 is TGTGCCAGCAGCCCCCCTTTGGGGGAGGGCCCCGAGGAGCAGTTCTTC. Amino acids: CASSPPLGEGPEEQFF.

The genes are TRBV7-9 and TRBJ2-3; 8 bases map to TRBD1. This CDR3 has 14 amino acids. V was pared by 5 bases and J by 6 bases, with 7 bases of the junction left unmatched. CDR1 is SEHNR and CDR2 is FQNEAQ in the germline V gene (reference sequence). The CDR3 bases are TGTGCCAGCAGCGCCGGACAGGGAAAGGATACGCAGTATTTT. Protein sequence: CASSAGQGKDTQYF.

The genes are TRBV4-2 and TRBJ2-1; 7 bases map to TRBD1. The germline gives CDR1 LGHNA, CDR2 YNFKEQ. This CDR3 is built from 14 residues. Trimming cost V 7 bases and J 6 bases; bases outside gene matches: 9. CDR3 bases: TGTGCCAGCACCCGGACAGGTGAAGGCAATGAGCAGTTCTTC. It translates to CASTRTGEGNEQFF.

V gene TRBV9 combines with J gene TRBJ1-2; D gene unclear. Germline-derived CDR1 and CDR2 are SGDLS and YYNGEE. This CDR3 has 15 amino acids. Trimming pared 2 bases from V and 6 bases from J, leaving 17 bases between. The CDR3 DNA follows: TGTGCCAGCAGCGTGGAGGACTGGCAGTCCCATGGCTACACCTTC. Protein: CASSVEDWQSHGYTF.

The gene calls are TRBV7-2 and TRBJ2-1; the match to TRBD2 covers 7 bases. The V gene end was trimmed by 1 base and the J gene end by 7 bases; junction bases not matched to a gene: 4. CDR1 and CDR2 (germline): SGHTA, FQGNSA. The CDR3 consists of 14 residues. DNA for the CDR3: TGTGCCAGCAGCTTAGTGCAGGGAGGGAATGAGCAGTTCTTC. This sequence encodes CASSLVQGGNEQFF.

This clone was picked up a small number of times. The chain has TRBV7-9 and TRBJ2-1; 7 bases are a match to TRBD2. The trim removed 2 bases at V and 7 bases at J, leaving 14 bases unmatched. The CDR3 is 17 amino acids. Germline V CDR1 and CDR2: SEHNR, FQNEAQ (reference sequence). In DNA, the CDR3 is TGTGCCAGCAGCTTATTCCTGGTGCGGGAGAAGGGGAATGAGCAGTTCTTC. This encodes CASSLFLVREKGNEQFF.

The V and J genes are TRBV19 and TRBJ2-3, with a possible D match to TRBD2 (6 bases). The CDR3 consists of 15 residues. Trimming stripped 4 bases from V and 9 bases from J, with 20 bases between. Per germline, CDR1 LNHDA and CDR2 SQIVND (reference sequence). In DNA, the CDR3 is TGTGCCAGTAGTAGCTCGGACGCAGGAGGGAGAACGCAGTATTTT. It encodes CASSSSDAGGRTQYF.

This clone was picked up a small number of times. CDR3 DNA sequence: TGTGCCAGCAGCGACCACAGGGGCCTTCAGTCTCAAGAGACCCAGTACTTC. The encoded protein is CASSDHRGLQSQETQYF. J is TRBJ2-5 and V is TRBV9, with TRBD1 matching over 7 bases. Losses at the gene ends were 3 bases for V and 2 bases for J; bases not matched to a gene: 13. The CDR3 totals 17 residues. The germline V gene encodes CDR1 SGDLS and CDR2 YYNGEE.

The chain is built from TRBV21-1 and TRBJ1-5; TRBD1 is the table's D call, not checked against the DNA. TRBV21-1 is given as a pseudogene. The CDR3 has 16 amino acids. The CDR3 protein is CASSNTTGTVNQPQHF. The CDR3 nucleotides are TGTGCCAGCAGCAACACGACAGGGACAGTAAATCAGCCCCAGCATTTT.

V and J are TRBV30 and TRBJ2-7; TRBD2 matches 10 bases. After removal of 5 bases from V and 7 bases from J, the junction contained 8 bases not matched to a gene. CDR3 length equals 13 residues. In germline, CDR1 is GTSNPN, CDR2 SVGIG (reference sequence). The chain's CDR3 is CAWGTLLAGEQYF. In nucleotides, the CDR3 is TGTGCCTGGGGGACCCTACTAGCGGGAGAGCAGTACTTC.

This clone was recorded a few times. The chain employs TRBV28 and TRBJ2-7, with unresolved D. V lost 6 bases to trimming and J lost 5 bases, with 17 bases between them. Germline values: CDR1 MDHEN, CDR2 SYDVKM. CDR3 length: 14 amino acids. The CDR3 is CASSAGSPLDEQYF. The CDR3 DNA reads TGTGCCAGCAGCGCCGGGTCCCCCCTGGACGAGCAGTACTTC.